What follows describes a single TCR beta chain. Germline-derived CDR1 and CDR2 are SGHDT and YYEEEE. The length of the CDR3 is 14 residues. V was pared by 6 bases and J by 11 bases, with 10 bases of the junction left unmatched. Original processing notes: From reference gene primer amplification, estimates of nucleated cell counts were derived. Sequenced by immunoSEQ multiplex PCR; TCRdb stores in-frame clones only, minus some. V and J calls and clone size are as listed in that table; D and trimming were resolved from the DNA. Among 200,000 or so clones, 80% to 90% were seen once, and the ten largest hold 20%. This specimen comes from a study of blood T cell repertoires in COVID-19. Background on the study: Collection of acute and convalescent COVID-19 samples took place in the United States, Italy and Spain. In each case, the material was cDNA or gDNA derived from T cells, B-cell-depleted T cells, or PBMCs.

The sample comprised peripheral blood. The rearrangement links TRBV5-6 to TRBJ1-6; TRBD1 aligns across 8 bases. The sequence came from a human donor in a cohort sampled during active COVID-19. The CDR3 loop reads CASKPTGDHTPLHF. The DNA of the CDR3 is TGTGCCAGCAAGCCGACAGGGGATCATACACCCCTCCACTTT.